This is a list of T cell receptor beta chains from one sample in a study of regulatory T cells in long-lasting Graves disease. A single record per CDR3 protein comes from TCRdb applying MiXCR to the multiplex PCR reads. Here the sample spans about 400,000 distinct CDR3 sequences, about 16% being singletons. The same sample was also used in a study of T cells in Graves' hyperthyroidism and ophthalmopathy.

Source: peripheral blood mononuclear cells (PBMCs), taken at new diagnosis, from a patient treated with antithyroid drugs. Every receptor here comes from a woman under 30 with Graves disease. The CDR3 runs from the conserved cysteine through the conserved F or W. The D gene is left open where the match is weak. Clone size is not always given. Where it is, it says once, few, many or a class for expanded clones.

>TRBV7-9|NA|NA|TRBJ1-1
TGTGCCAGCAGCTTAGAAGGGGGAAATGAAGCTTTCTTT
CASSLEGGNEAFF
>TRBV18|NA|NA|TRBJ1-4
TGTGCCAGCTCACCACGGAAGGGAAATGAAAAACTGTTTTTT
CASSPRKGNEKLFF
>TRBV28|NA|many|TRBJ2-5
TGTGCCAGCAGTAAAGCAGGGGGGGAGACCCAGTACTTC
CASSKAGGETQYF
>TRBV29-1|TRBD1|NA|TRBJ1-2
TGCAGCGCCCGGGACAGGGGGTTATATGGCTACACCTTC
CSARDRGLYGYTF
>TRBV20-1|NA|many|TRBJ2-2
TGCAGTGCTAGCGGGACTCCCTTAGATCGGATTAACACCGGGGAGCTGTTTTTT
CSASGTPLDRINTGELFF
>TRBV3-1|NA|NA|TRBJ1-1
TGTGCCAGCAGCCAAGTTTCTGGTAACACTGAAGCTTTCTTT
CASSQVSGNTEAFF
>TRBV7-9|NA|many|TRBJ2-3
TGTGCCAGCAGGAACCACCGAACACAGGGTCGTGGCACAGATACGCAGTATTTT
CASRNHRTQGRGTDTQYF
>TRBV28|NA|many|TRBJ2-7
TGTGCCAGCACCCCGGGGCCGTGGGGCGCTGCCTACGAGCAGTACTTC
CASTPGPWGAAYEQYF
>TRBV6-1|NA|many|TRBJ2-7
TGTGCCAGCAGTAGCCGGGACAATGTTCACGAGCAGTACTTC
CASSSRDNVHEQYF
>TRBV10-2|NA|NA|TRBJ2-3
TGCGCCAGCAGTGAGGACTCGGGGGCATCAGATACGCAGTATTTT
CASSEDSGASDTQYF
>TRBV11-2|TRBD2|many|TRBJ2-1
TGTGCCAGCAGCTATTACACGGGACTAGCGGGAGTCAATGAGCAGTTCTTC
CASSYYTGLAGVNEQFF
>TRBV9|NA|few|TRBJ2-7
TGTGCCAGCAGCGTAGAGGGTCAGAATTACGAGCAGTACTTC
CASSVEGQNYEQYF
>TRBV20-1|NA|many|TRBJ2-5
TGCAGTGCTAGTGGTAGGGGAGGATGGGAGACCCAGTACTTC
CSASGRGGWETQYF
>TRBV7-9|TRBD2|NA|TRBJ2-5
TGTGCCAGCAGCTTAGGCGGGAGGGCCTTGAAGACCCAGTACTTC
CASSLGGRALKTQYF
>TRBV7-3|NA|many|TRBJ2-1
TGTGCCAGCAGCTCTCTGGGGGGGGCAGGTGAGCAGTTCTTC
CASSSLGGAGEQFF
>TRBV28|TRBD2|many|TRBJ2-5
TGTGCCAGCAGTACTCTCCTAGCGGAAGAGACCCAGTACTTC
CASSTLLAEETQYF
>TRBV30|NA|many|TRBJ2-1
TGTGCCTCGTCCTTTCTCCCAGGGGTCGGGAATGAGCAGTTCTTC
CASSFLPGVGNEQFF
>TRBV7-3|TRBD1|many|TRBJ2-2
TGTGCCAGCAGCCCCCGGACAGGGGTCACCGGGGAGCTGTTTTTT
CASSPRTGVTGELFF
>TRBV11-2|TRBD1|few|TRBJ1-6
TGTGCCAGCAGCTACGGGACAGGACTCAATTCACCCCTCCACTTT
CASSYGTGLNSPLHF
>TRBV12-3/TRBV12-4|NA|many|TRBJ2-5
TGTGCCAGCAGTTTCAATGGTGAGACCCAGTACTTC
CASSFNGETQYF
>TRBV12-3/TRBV12-4|TRBD1|many|TRBJ2-3
TGTGCCAGCAGTTTTGGGACAGGGGCTTCAGATACGCAGTATTTT
CASSFGTGASDTQYF
>TRBV10-2|TRBD1|many|TRBJ1-5
TGCGCCAGCAGTGGCGGACAGGGGCTACAGCCCCAGCATTTT
CASSGGQGLQPQHF
>TRBV27|NA|NA|TRBJ2-7
TGTGCCAGCAGGAGTATCCACGAGCAGTACTTC
CASRSIHEQYF
>TRBV10-3|NA|few|TRBJ2-7
TGTGCCATCAGTGAGTCGTTAGTCTACGAGCAGTACTTC
CAISESLVYEQYF
>TRBV3-1|NA|NA|TRBJ2-1
TGTGCCAGCAGCCAAGAGCTCCGGGACCCCGAGCAGTTCTTC
CASSQELRDPEQFF